The source of this TCR beta chain is a study of Ad26.COV2.S vaccination and SARS-CoV-2 variants. Points from the study as a whole: Estimates derived from TCR breadth and depth analyses may have underestimated total T cell responses. Substantial post-vaccination breadth of spike-specific CD8+ and CD4+ T cell responses was reported.

This table comes from immunoSEQ multiplex PCR, and its TCRdb copy is limited to in-frame clones, with some not included. Of some 350,000 clones in the sample, 92% were seen once. V was clipped by 2 bases and J by 3 bases; unmatched bases: 3. The CDR3 spans 15 residues. CDR1 SGHRS and CDR2 YFSETQ come from the germline V gene. Turning to this clone: Its antigen is not known.

The chain combines TRBV5-1 with TRBJ2-5; TRBD1 matches 11 bases. The sequenced sample was peripheral blood, obtained after recovery from COVID-19. The sequence came from a human donor who had recovered from COVID-19. The CDR3 sequence is CASSLTGQGEETQYF. CDR3 DNA sequence: TGCGCCAGCAGCTTAACGGGACAGGGGGAAGAGACCCAGTACTTC.